This T cell receptor beta chain was profiled in a study of OX40 agonist ivuxolimab in advanced cancers. Study background: The treatment was a fully human IgG2 OX40 agonist, ivuxolimab. Patients received ivuxolimab, an intravenous treatment, every 2 weeks at 0.01 to 10 mg/kg.

The germline V gene has CDR1 DFQATT and CDR2 SNEGSKA (reference sequence). The CDR3 runs to 10 residues. Trimming removed 1 base at V and 13 bases at J, with 9 bases between. This clone appeared a single time. Here immunoSEQ multiplex PCR was the method, and the copy in TCRdb shows in-frame clones only, minus some. The sample lists around 92,000 clones, around four fifths occurring once. The sample consisted of CD4+ or CD8+ T cells sorted from blood, taken in a trial of the OX40 agonist ivuxolimab. The clonotype originates from an adult with an advanced solid tumor such as melanoma, head and neck, liver or kidney cancer. The gene calls are TRBV20-1 and TRBJ2-3; D gene unclear. The CDR3, as DNA: TGCAGTGCTAGAGTGTGGTGGGAGTATTTT. Protein: CSARVWWEYF.